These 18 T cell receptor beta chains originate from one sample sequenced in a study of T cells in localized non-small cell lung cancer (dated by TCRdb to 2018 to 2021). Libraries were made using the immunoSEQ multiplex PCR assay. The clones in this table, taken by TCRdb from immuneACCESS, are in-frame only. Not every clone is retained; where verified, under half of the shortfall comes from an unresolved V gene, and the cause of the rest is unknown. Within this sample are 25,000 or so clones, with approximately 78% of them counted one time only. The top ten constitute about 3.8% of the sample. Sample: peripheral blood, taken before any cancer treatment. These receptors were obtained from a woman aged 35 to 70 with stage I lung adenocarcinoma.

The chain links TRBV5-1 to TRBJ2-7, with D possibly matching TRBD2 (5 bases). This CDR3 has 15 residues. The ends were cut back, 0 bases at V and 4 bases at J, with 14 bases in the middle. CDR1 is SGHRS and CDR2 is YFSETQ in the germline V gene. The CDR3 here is CASSLAPGIRYEQYF. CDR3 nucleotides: TGCGCCAGCAGCTTGGCCCCGGGAATCAGGTACGAGCAGTACTTC.

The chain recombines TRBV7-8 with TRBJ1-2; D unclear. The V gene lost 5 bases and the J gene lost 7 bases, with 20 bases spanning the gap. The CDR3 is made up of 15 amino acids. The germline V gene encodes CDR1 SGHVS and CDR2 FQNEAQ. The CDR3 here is CASSPPGLSSSGYTF. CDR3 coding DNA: TGTGCCAGCAGCCCTCCGGGATTATCATCCAGTGGCTACACCTTC.

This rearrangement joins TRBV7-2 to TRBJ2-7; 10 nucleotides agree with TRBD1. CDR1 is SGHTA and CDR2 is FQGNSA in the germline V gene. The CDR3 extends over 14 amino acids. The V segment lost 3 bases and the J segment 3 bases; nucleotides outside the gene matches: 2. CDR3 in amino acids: CASSLGDRGYEQYF. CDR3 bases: TGTGCCAGCAGCTTGGGGGACAGGGGCTACGAGCAGTACTTC.

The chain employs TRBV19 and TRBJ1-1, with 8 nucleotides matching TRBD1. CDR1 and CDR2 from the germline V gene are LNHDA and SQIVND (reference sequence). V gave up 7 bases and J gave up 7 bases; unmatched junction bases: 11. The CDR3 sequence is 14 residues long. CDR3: CASTPRDRRGEAFF. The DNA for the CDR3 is TGTGCCAGTACCCCCCGGGACAGGAGGGGTGAAGCTTTCTTT.

Written as DNA, the CDR3 is TGTGCCAGCAGCTTTAAAGGCGGCCCGGGCGAGCAGTACTTC. It codes for CASSFKGGPGEQYF. The rearrangement joins TRBV5-4 to TRBJ2-7, with D unresolved. The germline gives CDR1 SGHNT, CDR2 YYREEE (reference sequence). The CDR3 extends over 14 amino acids. V gave up 2 bases and J gave up 6 bases, with 15 bases separating them.

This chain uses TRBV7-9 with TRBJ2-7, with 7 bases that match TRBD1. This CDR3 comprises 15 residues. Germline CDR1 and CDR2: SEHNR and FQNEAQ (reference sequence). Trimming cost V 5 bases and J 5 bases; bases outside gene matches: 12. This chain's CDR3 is CASSGIGGEAHEQYF. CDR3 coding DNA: TGTGCCAGCAGCGGCATAGGGGGCGAGGCCCACGAGCAGTACTTC.

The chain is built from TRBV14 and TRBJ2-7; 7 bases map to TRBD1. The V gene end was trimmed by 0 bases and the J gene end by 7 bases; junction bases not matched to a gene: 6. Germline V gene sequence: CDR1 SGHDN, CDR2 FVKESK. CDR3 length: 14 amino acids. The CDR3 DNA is TGTGCCAGCAGCCAAGATCGACAGGGAAAGGAGCAGTACTTC. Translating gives CASSQDRQGKEQYF.

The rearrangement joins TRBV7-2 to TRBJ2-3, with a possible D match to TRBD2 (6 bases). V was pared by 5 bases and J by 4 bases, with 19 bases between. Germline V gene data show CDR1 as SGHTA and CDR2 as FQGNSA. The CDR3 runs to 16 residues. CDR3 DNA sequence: TGTGCCAGCAGCCGACAAGGGGAGGCGTTGGCAGATACGCAGTATTTT. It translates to CASSRQGEALADTQYF.

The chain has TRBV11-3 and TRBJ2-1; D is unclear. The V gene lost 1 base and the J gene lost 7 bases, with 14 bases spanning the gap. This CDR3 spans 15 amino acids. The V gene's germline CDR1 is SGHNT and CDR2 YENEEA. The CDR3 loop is CASSLGGRMGNEQFF. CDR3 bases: TGTGCCAGCAGCTTAGGGGGTAGGATGGGGAATGAGCAGTTCTTC.

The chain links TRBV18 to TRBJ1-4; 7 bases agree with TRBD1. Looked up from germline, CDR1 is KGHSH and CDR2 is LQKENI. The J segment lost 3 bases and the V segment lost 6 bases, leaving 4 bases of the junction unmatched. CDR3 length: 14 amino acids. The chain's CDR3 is CASSRQGANEKLFF. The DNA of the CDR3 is TGTGCCAGCTCCCGACAGGGAGCTAATGAAAAACTGTTTTTT.

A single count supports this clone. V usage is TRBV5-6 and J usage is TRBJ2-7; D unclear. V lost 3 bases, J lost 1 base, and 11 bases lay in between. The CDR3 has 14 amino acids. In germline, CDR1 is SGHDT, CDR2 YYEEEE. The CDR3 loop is CASSYLGPSYEQYF. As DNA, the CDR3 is TGTGCCAGCAGCTATCTAGGCCCTTCCTACGAGCAGTACTTC.

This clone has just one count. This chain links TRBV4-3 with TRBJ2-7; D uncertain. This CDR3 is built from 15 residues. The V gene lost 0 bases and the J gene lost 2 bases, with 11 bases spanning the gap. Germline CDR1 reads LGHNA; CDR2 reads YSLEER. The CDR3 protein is CASSQDVGFPYEQYF. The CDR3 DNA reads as TGCGCCAGCAGCCAAGATGTCGGATTCCCCTACGAGCAGTACTTC.

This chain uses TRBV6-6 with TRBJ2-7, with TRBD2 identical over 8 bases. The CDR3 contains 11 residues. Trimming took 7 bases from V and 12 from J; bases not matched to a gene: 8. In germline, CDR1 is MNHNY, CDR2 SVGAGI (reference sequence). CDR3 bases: TGTGCCAGCACCCGGGGGGGGTTTCGGTACTTC. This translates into CASTRGGFRYF.

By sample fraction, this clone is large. DNA for the CDR3: TGTGCCAGCAGTGAGGGTGTAGTAGACTCCAATGAGCAGTTCTTC. Its translation: CASSEGVVDSNEQFF. The rearrangement joins TRBV6-4 to TRBJ2-1; D not certain. CDR3 length equals 15 residues. The germline V and J ends were trimmed by 3 bases and 6 bases, with 15 bases remaining between them. Per the germline V gene, CDR1 is MRHNA and CDR2 is SNTAGT.

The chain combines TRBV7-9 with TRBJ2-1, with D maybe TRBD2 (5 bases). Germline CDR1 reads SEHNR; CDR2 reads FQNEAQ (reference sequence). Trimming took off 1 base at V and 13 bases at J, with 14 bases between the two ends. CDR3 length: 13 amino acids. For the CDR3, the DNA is TGTGCCAGCAGCTTAGGCGCGGCGGGCCTCCAGTTCTTC. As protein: CASSLGAAGLQFF. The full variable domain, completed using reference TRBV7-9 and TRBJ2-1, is DTGVSQNPRHKITKRGQNVTFRCDPISEHNRLYWYRQTLGQGPEFLTYFQNEAQLEKSRLLSDRFSAERPKGSFSTLEIQRTEQGDSAMYLCASSLGAAGLQFFGPGTRLTVL.

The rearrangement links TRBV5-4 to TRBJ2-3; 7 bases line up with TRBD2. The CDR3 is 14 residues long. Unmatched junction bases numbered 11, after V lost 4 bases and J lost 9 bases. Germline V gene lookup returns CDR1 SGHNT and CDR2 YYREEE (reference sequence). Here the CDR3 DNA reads TGTGCCAGCAGCCTCGGGACTACCCGTTTGACGCAGTATTTT. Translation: CASSLGTTRLTQYF.

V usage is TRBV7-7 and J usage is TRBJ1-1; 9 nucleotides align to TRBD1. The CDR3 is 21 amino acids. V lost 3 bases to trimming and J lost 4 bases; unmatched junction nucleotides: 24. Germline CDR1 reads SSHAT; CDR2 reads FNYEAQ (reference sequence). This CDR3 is CASSFSPCPPTGGWVCTEAFF. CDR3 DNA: TGTGCCAGCAGCTTTTCCCCTTGTCCGCCGACAGGGGGTTGGGTATGCACTGAAGCTTTCTTT. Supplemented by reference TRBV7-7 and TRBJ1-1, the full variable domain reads GAGVSQSPRYKVTKRGQDVTLRCDPISSHATLYWYQQALGQGPEFLTYFNYEAQPDKSGLPSDRFSAERPEGSISTLTIQRTEQRDSAMYRCASSFSPCPPTGGWVCTEAFFGQGTRLTVV.

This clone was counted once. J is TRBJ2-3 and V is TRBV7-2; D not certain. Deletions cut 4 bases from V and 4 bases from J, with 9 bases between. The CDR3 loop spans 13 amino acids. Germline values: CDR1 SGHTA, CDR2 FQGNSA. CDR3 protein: CASSSRRADTQYF. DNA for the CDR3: TGTGCCAGCAGCTCGCGTAGGGCAGATACGCAGTATTTT.